This T cell receptor (beta chain) came from a study of blood T cells in healthy people across ages. Together with a sample-barcoded 5' primer, a J-beta primer mix was included in a second PCR lasting roughly 6 to 12 cycles. The template-switch adaptor, which had 12 random nucleotides, put a tag on each cDNA molecule. TCRdb fed the 5' RACE reads into MiXCR, producing one record per CDR3 protein. The sample includes about 1.8 million distinct CDR3 sequences, 49% of them seen just once. This clonotype was found a few times. A minimum of 6 micrograms of total RNA was extracted per sample. This CDR3 is built from 15 residues. Between the trimmed V and J ends, which lost 6 bases and 5 bases, there was a span of 17 bases.

This TCR came from a woman in her thirties or forties in good health. This chain connects TRBV12-3 or TRBV12-4 to TRBJ2-1; tentative D call: TRBD2 (6 bases). The sample consisted of blood. CDR3 loop: CASSPGEGTHNEQFF. The DNA of the CDR3 is TGTGCCAGCAGCCCCGGTGAGGGGACTCACAATGAGCAGTTCTTC.